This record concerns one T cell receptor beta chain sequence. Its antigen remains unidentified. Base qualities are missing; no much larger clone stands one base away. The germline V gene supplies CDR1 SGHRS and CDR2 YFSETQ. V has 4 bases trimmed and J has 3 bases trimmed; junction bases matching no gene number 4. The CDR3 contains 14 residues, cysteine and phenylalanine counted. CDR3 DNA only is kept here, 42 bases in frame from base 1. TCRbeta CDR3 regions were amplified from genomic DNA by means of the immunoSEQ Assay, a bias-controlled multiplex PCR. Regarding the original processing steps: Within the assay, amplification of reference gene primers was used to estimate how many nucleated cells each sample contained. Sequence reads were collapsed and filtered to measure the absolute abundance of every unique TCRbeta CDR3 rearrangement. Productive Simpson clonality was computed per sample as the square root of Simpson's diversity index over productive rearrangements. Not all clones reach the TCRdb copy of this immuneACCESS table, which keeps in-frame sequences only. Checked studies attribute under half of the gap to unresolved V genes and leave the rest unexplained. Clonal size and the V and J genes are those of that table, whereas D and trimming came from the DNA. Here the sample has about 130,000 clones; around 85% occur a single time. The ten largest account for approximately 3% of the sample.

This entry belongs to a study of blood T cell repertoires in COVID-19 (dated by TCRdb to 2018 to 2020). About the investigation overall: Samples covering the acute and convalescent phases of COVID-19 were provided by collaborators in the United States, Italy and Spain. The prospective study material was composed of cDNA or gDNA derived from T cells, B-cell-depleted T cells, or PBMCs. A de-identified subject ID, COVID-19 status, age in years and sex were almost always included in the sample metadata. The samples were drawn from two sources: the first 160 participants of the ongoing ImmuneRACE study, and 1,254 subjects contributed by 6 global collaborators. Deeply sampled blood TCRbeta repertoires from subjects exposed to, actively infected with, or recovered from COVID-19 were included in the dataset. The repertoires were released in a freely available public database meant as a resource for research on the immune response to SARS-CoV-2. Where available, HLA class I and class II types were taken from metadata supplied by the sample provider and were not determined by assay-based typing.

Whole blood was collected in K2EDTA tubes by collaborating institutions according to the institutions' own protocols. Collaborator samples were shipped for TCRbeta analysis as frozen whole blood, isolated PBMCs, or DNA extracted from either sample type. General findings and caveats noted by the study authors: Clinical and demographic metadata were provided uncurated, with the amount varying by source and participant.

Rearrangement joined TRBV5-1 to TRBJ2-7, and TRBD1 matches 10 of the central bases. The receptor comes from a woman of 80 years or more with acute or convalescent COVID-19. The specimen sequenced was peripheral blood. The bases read TGCGCCAGCAGCCCCCGGACAGGGGGCTACGAGCAGTACTTC. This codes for CASSPRTGGYEQYF.